This T cell receptor beta chain derives from a study of T cells after yellow fever vaccination. The sample holds many counts of this clonotype. TCRdb re-called the 5' RACE reads through MiXCR, storing one row per CDR3 protein. The table shows about 300,000 distinct CDR3 sequences, with around 3.9% occurring only once. The source was PBMCs, collected 5 days after the yellow fever booster vaccination. This receptor was taken from a young man who received the YFV17D yellow fever vaccine.

CDR3 coding DNA: TGTGCCAGCAGGGAGGGGACGAACACCGGGGAGCTGTTTTTT. The encoded protein is CASREGTNTGELFF. The chain couples TRBV2 to TRBJ2-2, with D perhaps TRBD2 (6 bases). The ends were cut back, 6 bases at V and 0 bases at J, with 8 bases in the middle. Germline V CDR1 and CDR2: SNHLY, FYNNEI. The CDR3 sequence is 14 residues long. Looking up the rest from reference TRBV2 and TRBJ2-2 gives the full variable domain: EPEVTQTPSHQVTQMGQEVILRCVPISNHLYFYWYRQILGQKVEFLVSFYNNEISEKSEIFDDQFSVERPDGSNFTLKIRSTKLEDSAMYFCASREGTNTGELFFGEGSRLTVL.